This T cell receptor beta chain was captured by sequencing in a study of blood T cell repertoires in COVID-19. In the study overall: PBMCs, B-cell-depleted T cells, or T cells were the source of the cDNA or gDNA that made up the material.

Germline loops: CDR1 MDHEN, CDR2 SYDVKM. CDR3 length equals 17 residues. Unmatched junction bases numbered 4, after V lost 2 bases and J lost 1 base. Per the original methods: Reference gene primer amplification gave estimated nucleated cell counts. Measured with immunoSEQ multiplex PCR; TCRdb has only the in-frame clones, and not every one. From that table come the V and J calls and clone size; the DNA was used to work out D and trimming. The sample yields some 200,000 clones, roughly 84% seen once. The sequenced material came from peripheral blood. This TCR was sampled from a man aged 50 or older who had recovered from COVID-19. The J gene is TRBJ2-1, the V gene TRBV28, with 11 bases identical to TRBD2. The CDR3 protein is CASSLAGTSGSYNEQFF. The CDR3 DNA is TGTGCCAGCAGTTTAGCCGGGACTAGCGGATCCTACAATGAGCAGTTCTTC.